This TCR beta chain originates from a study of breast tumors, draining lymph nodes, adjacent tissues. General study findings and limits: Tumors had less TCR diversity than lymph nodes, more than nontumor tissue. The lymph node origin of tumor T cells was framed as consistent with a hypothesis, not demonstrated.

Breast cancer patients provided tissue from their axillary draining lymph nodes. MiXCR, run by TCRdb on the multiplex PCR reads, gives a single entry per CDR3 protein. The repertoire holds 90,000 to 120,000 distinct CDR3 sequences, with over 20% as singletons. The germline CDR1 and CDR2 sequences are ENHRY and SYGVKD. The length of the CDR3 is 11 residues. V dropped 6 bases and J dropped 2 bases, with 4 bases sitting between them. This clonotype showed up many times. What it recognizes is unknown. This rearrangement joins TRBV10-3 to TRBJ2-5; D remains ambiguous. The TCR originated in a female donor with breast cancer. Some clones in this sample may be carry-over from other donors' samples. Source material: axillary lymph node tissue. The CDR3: CAISAQETQYF. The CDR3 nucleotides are TGTGCCATCAGCGCGCAAGAGACCCAGTACTTC.